This passage covers 18 T cell receptor beta chains from one sample sequenced in a study of prognosis after radiotherapy for stage I lung cancer. It was by two-round multiplex PCR that TCR beta CDR3 was amplified from genomic DNA. Round-one PCR had primers specific to each TRBV and TRBJ gene. Each CDR3 protein gets one entry after TCRdb re-called the multiplex PCR reads with MiXCR. Among tens of thousands of distinct CDR3 sequences listed, roughly 35% were seen once. Material: PBMCs, obtained before or after stereotactic body radiation therapy (not recorded which). Receptors were obtained from a donor over 45 with non-small cell lung cancer.

A remark on this clonotype: One base away lies a much larger clone, so this may be a sequencing read error. This chain links TRBV6-2 or TRBV6-3 with TRBJ1-1; possibly TRBD1 for D (5 bases). Germline loops: CDR1 MNHEY, CDR2 SVGEGT. The CDR3 is 14 amino acids. The CDR3 spells CASSSPWGNTVAFF. CDR3 in DNA: TGTGCCAGCAGTTCCCCATGGGGGAACACTGTAGCTTTCTTT.

There are many counts of this clonotype. The V call is TRBV20-1, the J call TRBJ2-7; D uncertain. The CDR3 is 14 amino acids. The germline V gene has CDR1 DFQATT and CDR2 SNEGSKA (reference sequence). Trimming stripped 2 bases from V and 0 bases from J, with 11 bases between. The CDR3 here is CSARYGSSSYEQYF. In nucleotides, the CDR3 is TGCAGTGCTAGATATGGCAGTAGCTCCTACGAGCAGTACTTC.

The sample holds one count of this clonotype. The chain is built from TRBV6-1 and TRBJ2-7; tentative D call: TRBD2 (6 bases). The germline gives CDR1 MNHNS, CDR2 SASEGT. The CDR3 runs 14 residues. Trimming shortened V by 5 bases and J by 2 bases, and 13 bases separated the two germline ends. CDR3 sequence (DNA): TGTGCCAGCAGTCCCCGTATAGCGGCCTACGAGCAGTACTTC. Protein: CASSPRIAAYEQYF.

In its sample, this clonotype was seen many times. Germline is not matched at one junction end, which may reflect a read error. The V call is TRBV4-1, the J call TRBJ1-3; D is undetermined. The CDR3 has 15 amino acids. Germline values: CDR1 MGHRA, CDR2 YSYEKL. The CDR3 reads CASSQAGVTGNIIYF. CDR3 nucleotides: TGCGCCAGCAGCCAAGCTGGGGTTACTGGAAACATCATATATTTT.

This chain links TRBV28 with TRBJ1-2; D is unclear. Germline V CDR1 and CDR2: MDHEN, SYDVKM. This CDR3 is 14 amino acids long. V dropped 10 bases and J dropped 2 bases, with 17 bases sitting between them. In nucleotides, the CDR3 is TGTGCCAACAGCTTGTACAAACAAAACTATGGCTACACCTTC. Encoded protein: CANSLYKQNYGYTF.

This clonotype was counted ten times or more. This sequence joins TRBV6-1 and TRBJ1-1, with TRBD1 matching over 7 bases. The trim removed 7 bases at V and 2 bases at J, leaving 7 bases unmatched. The germline V gene encodes CDR1 MNHNS and CDR2 SASEGT. The CDR3 consists of 14 residues. Here the CDR3 DNA reads TGTGCCAGCATCCGGAGGGGGCATAACACTGAAGCTTTCTTT. It encodes CASIRRGHNTEAFF.

Ten or more counts support this clonotype. V and J are TRBV7-2 and TRBJ2-1; the match to TRBD2 covers 8 bases. Looked up from germline, CDR1 is SGHTA and CDR2 is FQGNSA. V lost 2 bases to trimming and J lost 8 bases; unmatched junction nucleotides: 5. CDR3 length: 14 amino acids. CDR3 protein: CASSLRTSLDEQFF. For the CDR3, the DNA is TGTGCCAGCAGCTTAAGGACTAGCCTGGATGAGCAGTTCTTC.

This clonotype was detected a few times. Given a much more abundant clone one base away, this may be a read error. The CDR3 region is CASSPAGPGDNGQFF. CDR3 DNA: TGTGCCAGCAGCCCAGCCGGACCGGGCGACAATGGGCAGTTCTTC. The chain is built from TRBV7-2 and TRBJ2-1, with D uncertain. This CDR3 has 15 amino acids. Germline CDR1 reads SGHTA; CDR2 reads FQGNSA.

This clonotype has more than one count but fewer than ten. The chain links TRBV9 to TRBJ2-7; perhaps D is TRBD1 or TRBD2 (6 bases each). Between the trimmed V and J ends, which lost 3 bases and 3 bases, there was a span of 16 bases. The CDR3 is made up of 15 amino acids. CDR1 SGDLS and CDR2 YYNGEE come from the germline V gene. CDR3 sequence reads: CASSAGGTSVYEQYF. CDR3 DNA: TGTGCCAGCAGCGCCGGAGGGACATCCGTCTACGAGCAGTACTTC.

A word on this clonotype: Only one base separates this from a far larger clonotype, so it likely reflects a read error. The chain recombines TRBV6-1 with TRBJ1-2; D unclear. In germline, CDR1 is MNHNS, CDR2 SASEGT. The V gene lost 6 bases and the J gene lost 4 bases, with 21 bases spanning the gap. The CDR3 covers 16 residues. Here the CDR3 reads CASRYDSGNWCYGYTF. The CDR3 DNA follows: TGTGCCAGCAGATACGACTCGGGGAATTGGTGCTATGGCTACACCTTC.

Many counts were recorded for this clonotype. The chain carries TRBV18 and TRBJ1-2; the match to TRBD1 covers 9 bases. This CDR3 contains 18 residues. Germline trimming cut 3 bases from V and 7 bases from J; bases unmatched to any gene: 18. Germline values: CDR1 KGHSH, CDR2 LQKENI. The CDR3 region is CASSPGDLGQGRKGGYTF. The CDR3 coding sequence is TGTGCCAGCTCACCGGGAGATCTTGGACAGGGGCGAAAGGGTGGCTACACCTTC. Filled out from reference TRBV18 and TRBJ1-2, the complete variable domain reads NAGVMQNPRHLVRRRGQEARLRCSPMKGHSHVYWYRQLPEEGLKFMVYLQKENIIDESGMPKERFSAEFPKEGPSILRIQQVVRGDSAAYFCASSPGDLGQGRKGGYTFGSGTRLTVV.

As concerns this clonotype: It is likely a read error: a sequence one base away is far more abundant. V usage is TRBV7-8 and J usage is TRBJ2-1; TRBD1 aligns across 7 bases. Germline assignment: CDR1 SGHVS and CDR2 FQNEAQ. The CDR3 covers 13 residues. CDR3 in DNA: TGTGCCAGCATCTTTGGGCCCCGGGACAGCCTACTCTTC. Its protein is CASIFGPRDSLLF.

The table lists this clonotype with many counts. The rearrangement joins TRBV28 to TRBJ2-7, with 7 positions matching TRBD2. CDR1 is MDHEN and CDR2 is SYDVKM in the germline V gene. J gave up 5 bases and V 3 bases, and 4 bases lay outside the gene matches. This CDR3 comprises 13 residues. In DNA, the CDR3 is TGTGCCAGCAGTTTTGGCGGGAGCAACGAGCAGTACTTC. Amino acid sequence: CASSFGGSNEQYF.

This clonotype appeared many times. The chain recombines TRBV11-3 with TRBJ1-1; no definite D call. V lost 2 bases to trimming and J lost 1 base, with 5 bases between them. Germline V gives CDR1 SGHNT, CDR2 YENEEA. The CDR3 runs 13 residues. CDR3 DNA sequence: TGTGCCAGCAGCTTACTAGAGAACACTGAAGCTTTCTTT. Translating gives CASSLLENTEAFF.

This clonotype was picked up many times. V gene TRBV6-1 combines with J gene TRBJ2-5; 10 nucleotides align to TRBD1. The V and J ends lost 6 bases and 4 bases, in that order; junction bases with no gene match: 2. From germline, CDR1 is MNHNS and CDR2 SASEGT. This CDR3 has 13 amino acids. The CDR3 here is CASRGQGTETQYF. The CDR3 DNA sequence: TGTGCCAGCAGGGGACAGGGGACAGAGACCCAGTACTTC.

On this clonotype: Mismatch with germline at one junction end may stem from a read error. The genes are TRBV7-3 and TRBJ2-1, with D perhaps TRBD1 (6 bases). Germline CDR1 is SGHTA and CDR2 is FQGTGA. The CDR3 runs to 15 residues. Written as DNA, the CDR3 is TGCGCCAGCAGCCTCGGGACAAGGTCCTACAATGAGCAGTTCTTC. This encodes CASSLGTRSYNEQFF.

In its sample, this clonotype was seen a few times. This may stem from a read error, because a much larger clone lies one nucleotide away. This chain uses TRBV7-2 with TRBJ2-7, with 9 bases lining up with TRBD2. The V gene's germline CDR1 is SGHTA and CDR2 FQGNSA. CDR3 length equals 14 residues. CDR3 in DNA: TGTGCCGGCAGCTTAGTAGCGGGAGTGGAAGAGCAGTACTTC. Protein: CAGSLVAGVEEQYF. Together with reference TRBV7-2 and TRBJ2-7, the CDR3 gives the full variable domain: GAGVSQSPSNKVTEKGKDVELRCDPISGHTALYWYRQSLGQGLEFLIYFQGNSAPDKSGLPSDRFSAERTGGSVSTLTIQRTQQEDSAVYLCAGSLVAGVEEQYFGPGTRLTVT.

Comments on this clonotype: A clone one base away is much larger, so this may be a read error. The conserved closing phenylalanine or tryptophan is absent in this CDR3, likely reflecting a read error. The rearrangement joins TRBV27 to TRBJ1-3; no clear D gene. This CDR3 spans 12 amino acids. The germline V gene has CDR1 MNHEY and CDR2 SMNVEV (reference sequence). V gave up 8 bases and J gave up 1 base, with 6 bases separating them. The CDR3 here is CASRGSGNTIYL. DNA for the CDR3: TGTGCCAGCCGAGGTTCTGGAAACACCATATATCTT.